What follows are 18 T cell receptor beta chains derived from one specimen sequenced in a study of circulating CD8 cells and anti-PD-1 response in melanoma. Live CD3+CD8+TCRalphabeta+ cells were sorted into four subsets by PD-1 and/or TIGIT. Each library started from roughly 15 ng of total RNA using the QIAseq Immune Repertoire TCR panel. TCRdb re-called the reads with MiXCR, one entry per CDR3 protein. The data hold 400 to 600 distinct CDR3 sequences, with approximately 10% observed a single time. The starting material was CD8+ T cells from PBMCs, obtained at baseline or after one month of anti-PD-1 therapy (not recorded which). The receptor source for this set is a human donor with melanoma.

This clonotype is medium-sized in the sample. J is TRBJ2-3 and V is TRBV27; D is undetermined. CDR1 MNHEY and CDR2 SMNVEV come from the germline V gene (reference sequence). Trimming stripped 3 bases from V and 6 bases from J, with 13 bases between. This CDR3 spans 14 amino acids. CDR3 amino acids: CASSFEGSSDTQYF. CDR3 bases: TGTGCCAGCAGTTTTGAAGGGTCGTCGGATACGCAGTATTTT.

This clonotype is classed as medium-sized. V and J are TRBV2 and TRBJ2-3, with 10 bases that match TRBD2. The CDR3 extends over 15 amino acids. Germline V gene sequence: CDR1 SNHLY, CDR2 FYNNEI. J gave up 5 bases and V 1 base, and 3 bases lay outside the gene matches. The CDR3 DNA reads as TGTGCCAGCAGTGAAGGCACTAGCGGGGTAGATACGCAGTATTTT. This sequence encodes CASSEGTSGVDTQYF.

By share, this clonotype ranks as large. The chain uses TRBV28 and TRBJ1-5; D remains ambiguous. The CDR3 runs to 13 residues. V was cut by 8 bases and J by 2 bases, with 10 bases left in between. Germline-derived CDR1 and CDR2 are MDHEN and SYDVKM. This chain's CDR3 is CASQWRGNQPQHF. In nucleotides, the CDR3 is TGTGCCAGCCAGTGGAGGGGCAATCAGCCCCAGCATTTT. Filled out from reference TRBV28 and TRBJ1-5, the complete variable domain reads DVKVTQSSRYLVKRTGEKVFLECVQDMDHENMFWYRQDPGLGLRLIYFSYDVKMKEKGDIPEGYSVSREKKERFSLILESASTNQTSMYLCASQWRGNQPQHFGDGTRLSIL.

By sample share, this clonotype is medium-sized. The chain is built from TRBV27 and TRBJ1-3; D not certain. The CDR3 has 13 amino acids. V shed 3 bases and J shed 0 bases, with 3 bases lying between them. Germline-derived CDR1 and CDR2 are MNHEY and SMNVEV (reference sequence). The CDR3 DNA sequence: TGTGCCAGCAGTTTGAACTCTGGAAACACCATATATTTT. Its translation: CASSLNSGNTIYF.

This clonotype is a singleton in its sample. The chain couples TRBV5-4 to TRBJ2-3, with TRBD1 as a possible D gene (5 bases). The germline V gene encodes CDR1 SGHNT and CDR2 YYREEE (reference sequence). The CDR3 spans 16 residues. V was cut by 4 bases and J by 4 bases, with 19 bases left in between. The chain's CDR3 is CASSPLFGREPDTQYF. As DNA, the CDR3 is TGTGCCAGCAGCCCCTTATTCGGCAGGGAACCAGATACGCAGTATTTT.

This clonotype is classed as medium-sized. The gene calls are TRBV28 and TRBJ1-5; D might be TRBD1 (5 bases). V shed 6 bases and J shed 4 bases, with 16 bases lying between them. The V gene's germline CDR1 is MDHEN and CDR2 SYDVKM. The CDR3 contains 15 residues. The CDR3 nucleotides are TGTGCCAGCAGCCCAGGGTATAAGGGAAATCAGCCCCAGCATTTT. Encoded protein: CASSPGYKGNQPQHF.

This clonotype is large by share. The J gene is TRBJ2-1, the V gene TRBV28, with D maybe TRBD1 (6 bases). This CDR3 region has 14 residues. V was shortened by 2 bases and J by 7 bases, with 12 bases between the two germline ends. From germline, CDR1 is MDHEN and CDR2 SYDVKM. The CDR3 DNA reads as TGTGCCAGCAGTTTAGGAGCCACAGGGAATGAGCAGTTCTTC. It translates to CASSLGATGNEQFF.

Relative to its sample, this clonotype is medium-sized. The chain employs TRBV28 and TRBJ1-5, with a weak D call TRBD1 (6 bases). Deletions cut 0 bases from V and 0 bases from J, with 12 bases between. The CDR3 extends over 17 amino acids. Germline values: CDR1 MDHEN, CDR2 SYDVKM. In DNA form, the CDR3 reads TGTGCCAGCAGTTTATGGGGGGGCGCCAATAGCAATCAGCCCCAGCATTTT. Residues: CASSLWGGANSNQPQHF.

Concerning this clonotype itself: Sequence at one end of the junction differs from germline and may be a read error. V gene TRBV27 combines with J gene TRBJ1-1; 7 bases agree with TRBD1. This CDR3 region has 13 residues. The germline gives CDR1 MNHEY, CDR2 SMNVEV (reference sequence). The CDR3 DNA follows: TGTGCCAGCGGTTTGACAGGGAGTGATGAAGCTTCCTTT. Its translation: CASGLTGSDEASF.

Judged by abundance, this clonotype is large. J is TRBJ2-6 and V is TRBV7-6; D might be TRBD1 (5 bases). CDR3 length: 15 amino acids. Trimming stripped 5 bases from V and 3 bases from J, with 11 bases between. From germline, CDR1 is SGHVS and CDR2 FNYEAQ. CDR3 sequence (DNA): TGTGCCAGCAGCCTGGGGCAGGTTGGGGCCAACGTCCTGACTTTC. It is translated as CASSLGQVGANVLTF.

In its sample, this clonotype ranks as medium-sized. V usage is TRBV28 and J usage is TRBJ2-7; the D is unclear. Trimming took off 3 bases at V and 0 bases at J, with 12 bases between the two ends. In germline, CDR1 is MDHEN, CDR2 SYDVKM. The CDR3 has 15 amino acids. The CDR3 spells CASSFMATSSYEQYF. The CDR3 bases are TGTGCCAGCAGTTTCATGGCCACGAGCTCCTACGAGCAGTACTTC.

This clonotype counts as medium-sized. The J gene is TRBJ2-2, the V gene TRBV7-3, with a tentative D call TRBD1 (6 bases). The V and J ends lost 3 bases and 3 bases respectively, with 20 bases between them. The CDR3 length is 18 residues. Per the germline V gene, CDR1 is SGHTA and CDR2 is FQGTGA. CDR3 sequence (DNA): TGTGCCAGCAGCTTGGACCTGGGACACCACCCTGACACCGGGGAGCTGTTTTTT. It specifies CASSLDLGHHPDTGELFF.

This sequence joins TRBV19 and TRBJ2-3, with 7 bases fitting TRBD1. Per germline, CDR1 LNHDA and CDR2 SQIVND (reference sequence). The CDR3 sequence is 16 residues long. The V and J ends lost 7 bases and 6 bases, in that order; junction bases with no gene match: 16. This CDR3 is CASKETGSGEGDTQYF. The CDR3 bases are TGTGCCAGTAAAGAGACAGGGTCGGGCGAGGGTGATACGCAGTATTTT.

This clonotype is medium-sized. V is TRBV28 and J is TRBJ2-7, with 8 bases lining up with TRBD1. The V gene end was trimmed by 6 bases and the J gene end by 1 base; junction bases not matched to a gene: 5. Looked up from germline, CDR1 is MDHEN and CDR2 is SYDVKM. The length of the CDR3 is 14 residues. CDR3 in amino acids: CASRQGQASYEQYF. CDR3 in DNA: TGTGCCAGCAGACAGGGACAGGCATCCTACGAGCAGTACTTC.

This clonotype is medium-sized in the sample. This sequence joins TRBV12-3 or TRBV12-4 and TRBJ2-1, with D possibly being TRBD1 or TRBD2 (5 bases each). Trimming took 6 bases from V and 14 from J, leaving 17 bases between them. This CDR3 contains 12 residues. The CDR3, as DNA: TGTGCCAGCAGGTCCGGGGCCCTGGCGAAGTTCTTC. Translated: CASRSGALAKFF.

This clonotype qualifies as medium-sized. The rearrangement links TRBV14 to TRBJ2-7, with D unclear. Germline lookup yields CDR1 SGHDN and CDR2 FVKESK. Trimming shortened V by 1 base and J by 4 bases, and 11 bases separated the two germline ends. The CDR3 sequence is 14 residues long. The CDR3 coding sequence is TGTGCCAGCAGCCAAGGTGTCCGAAGGTACGAGCAGTACTTC. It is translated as CASSQGVRRYEQYF.

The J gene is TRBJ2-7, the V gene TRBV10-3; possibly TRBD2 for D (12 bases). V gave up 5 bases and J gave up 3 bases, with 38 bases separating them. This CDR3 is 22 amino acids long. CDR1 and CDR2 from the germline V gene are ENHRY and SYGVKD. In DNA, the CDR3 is TGTGCCATCAGTCCGGGCGAAGGGACAGGGGGGACTAGCGGGCAGTTTCACTACGAGCAGTACTTC. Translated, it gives CAISPGEGTGGTSGQFHYEQYF.

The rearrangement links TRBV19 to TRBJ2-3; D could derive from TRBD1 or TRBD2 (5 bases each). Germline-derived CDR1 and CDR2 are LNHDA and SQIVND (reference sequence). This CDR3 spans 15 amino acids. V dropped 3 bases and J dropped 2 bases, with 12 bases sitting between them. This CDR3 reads CASSMGERHTDTQYF. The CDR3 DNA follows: TGTGCCAGTAGTATGGGGGAAAGGCACACAGATACGCAGTATTTT. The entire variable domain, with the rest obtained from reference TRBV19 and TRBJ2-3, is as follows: DGGITQSPKYLFRKEGQNVTLSCEQNLNHDAMYWYRQDPGQGLRLIYYSQIVNDFQKGDIAEGYSVSREKKESFPLTVTSAQKNPTAFYLCASSMGERHTDTQYFGPGTRLTVL.